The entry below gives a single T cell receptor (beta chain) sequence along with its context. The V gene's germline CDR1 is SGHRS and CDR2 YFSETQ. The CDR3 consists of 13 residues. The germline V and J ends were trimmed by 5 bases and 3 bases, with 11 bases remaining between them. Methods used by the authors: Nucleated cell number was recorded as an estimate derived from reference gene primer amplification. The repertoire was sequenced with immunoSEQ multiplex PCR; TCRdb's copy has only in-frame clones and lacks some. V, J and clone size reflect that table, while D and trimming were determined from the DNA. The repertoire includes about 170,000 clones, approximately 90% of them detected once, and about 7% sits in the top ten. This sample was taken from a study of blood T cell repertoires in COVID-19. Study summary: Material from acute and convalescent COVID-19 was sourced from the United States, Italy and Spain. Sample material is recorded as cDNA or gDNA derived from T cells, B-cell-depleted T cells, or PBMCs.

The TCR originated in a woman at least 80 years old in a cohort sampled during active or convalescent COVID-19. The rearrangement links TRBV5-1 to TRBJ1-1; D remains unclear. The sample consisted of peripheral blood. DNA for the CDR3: TGCGCCAGCAGTACTACTGATTACACTGAAGCTTTCTTT. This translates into CASSTTDYTEAFF.